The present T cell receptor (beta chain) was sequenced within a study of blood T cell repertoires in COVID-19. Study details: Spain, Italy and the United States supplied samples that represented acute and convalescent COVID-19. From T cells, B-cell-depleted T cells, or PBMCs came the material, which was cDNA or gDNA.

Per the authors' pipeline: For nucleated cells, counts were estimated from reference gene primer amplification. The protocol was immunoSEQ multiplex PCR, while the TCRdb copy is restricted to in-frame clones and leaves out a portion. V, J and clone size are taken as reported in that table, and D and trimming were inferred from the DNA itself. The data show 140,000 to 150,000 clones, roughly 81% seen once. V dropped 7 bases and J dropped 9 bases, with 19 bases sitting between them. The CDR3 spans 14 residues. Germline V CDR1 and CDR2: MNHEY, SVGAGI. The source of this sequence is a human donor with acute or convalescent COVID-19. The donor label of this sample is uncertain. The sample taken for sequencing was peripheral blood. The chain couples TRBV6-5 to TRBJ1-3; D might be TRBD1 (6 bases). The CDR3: CASTQGSEGPTIYF. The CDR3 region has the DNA TGTGCCAGCACCCAGGGGTCCGAAGGCCCCACCATATATTTT.